Sequencing of this T cell receptor (beta chain) was carried out in a study of T cell clonotyping in hematopoietic cell transplantation. Profiling relied on immunoSEQ multiplex PCR, and the TCRdb table lists in-frame clones only, not all of them. The data contain roughly 16,000 clones, 80% to 90% of them singletons. Concerning this clone: What it binds is unknown.

This CDR3 region has 14 residues. The J segment lost 1 base and the V segment lost 4 bases, leaving 1 base of the junction unmatched. The germline V gene encodes CDR1 MDHEN and CDR2 SYDVKM. Points from the study as a whole: Higher Inverse Simpson Index values in graft donor and pretransplant recipient predicted broader posttransplant TCR diversity.

V is TRBV28 and J is TRBJ1-1, with 9 bases lining up with TRBD1. This receptor was obtained from a woman aged 35 to 49 in good health. Some clones in this sample may be carry-over from other donors' samples. The sequenced material came from peripheral blood mononuclear cells. The CDR3 spells CASSWGQGNTEAFF. The CDR3 DNA follows: TGTGCCAGCAGTTGGGGACAGGGGAACACTGAAGCTTTCTTT. Using reference TRBV28 and TRBJ1-1 for the parts outside the CDR3, the full variable domain is DVKVTQSSRYLVKRTGEKVFLECVQDMDHENMFWYRQDPGLGLRLIYFSYDVKMKEKGDIPEGYSVSREKKERFSLILESASTNQTSMYLCASSWGQGNTEAFFGQGTRLTVV.